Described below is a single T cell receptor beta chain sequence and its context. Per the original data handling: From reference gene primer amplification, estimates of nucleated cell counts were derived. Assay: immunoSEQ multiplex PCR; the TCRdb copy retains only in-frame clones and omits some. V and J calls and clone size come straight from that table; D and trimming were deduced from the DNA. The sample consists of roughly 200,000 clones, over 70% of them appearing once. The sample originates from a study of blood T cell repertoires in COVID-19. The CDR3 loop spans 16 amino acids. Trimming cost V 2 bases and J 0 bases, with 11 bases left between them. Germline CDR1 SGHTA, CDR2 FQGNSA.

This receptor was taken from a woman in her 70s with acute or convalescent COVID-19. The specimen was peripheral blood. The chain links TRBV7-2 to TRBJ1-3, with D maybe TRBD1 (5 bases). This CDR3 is CASSLLGASSGNTIYF. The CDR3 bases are TGTGCCAGCAGCTTACTAGGGGCAAGCTCTGGAAACACCATATATTTT.